The clone carrying this T cell receptor beta chain has just a few counts. Its antigen is still unknown. V lost 5 bases and J 4 bases, leaving 14 bases between the germline ends. CDR1 and CDR2 (germline): SGHTA, FQGNSA. The CDR3 has 14 residues. TCRdb re-called the 5' RACE reads with MiXCR, one entry per CDR3 protein. The data show around 310,000 distinct CDR3 sequences, approximately 4.2% seen once. The data belong to a study of T cells after yellow fever vaccination. General study findings and limits: A weaker secondary response peaked on day 5, the primary on day 15.

The J gene is TRBJ2-5, the V gene TRBV7-2; D remains unclear. Sequencing used PBMCs, obtained 5 days after the yellow fever booster vaccination. The receptor was isolated from a man younger than 30 who received the YFV17D yellow fever vaccine. For the CDR3, the DNA is TGTGCCAGCAGCCCCGACGGCTTCTCAGAGACCCAGTACTTC. Translated: CASSPDGFSETQYF.